This TCR beta chain was documented in a study of T cell changes during pregnancy in multiple sclerosis. Method: immunoSEQ multiplex PCR; TCRdb's copy keeps in-frame clones and lacks some. Here the sample spans 25,000 to 40,000 clones, roughly 89% being singletons. This clonotype originated in a female donor with multiple sclerosis, enrolled in a pregnancy study. The sequencing used CD8+ T cells from peripheral blood mononuclear cells, collected before pregnancy.

The CDR3 sequence: CASGDGGSTDTQYF. The CDR3 coding sequence is TGTGCCAGCGGGGATGGGGGGTCCACAGATACGCAGTATTTT. The chain couples TRBV6-4 to TRBJ2-3; tentatively, D is TRBD2 (6 bases). V was shortened by 8 bases and J by 2 bases, with 14 bases between the two germline ends. The CDR3 is made up of 14 amino acids. Germline V gene data show CDR1 as MRHNA and CDR2 as SNTAGT.